The clone carrying this T cell receptor beta chain appeared a single time. The CDR3 totals 16 residues. Germline CDR1 SGHTA, CDR2 FQGNSA. Trimming pared 4 bases from V and 0 bases from J, leaving 12 bases between. This sample is drawn from a study of control samples from healthy donors and cancer patients. Assay used: immunoSEQ multiplex PCR; TCRdb lists only in-frame clones, some missing. The sample holds around 150,000 clones, around nine tenths seen once. The material sequenced was blood. This sequence joins TRBV7-2 and TRBJ2-2; possibly TRBD1 for D (6 bases). This sequence originates from a man between 18 and 29 years old in good health. CDR3 protein: CASSYTGKANTGELFF. Here the CDR3 DNA reads TGTGCCAGCAGCTACACAGGGAAAGCGAACACCGGGGAGCTGTTTTTT.